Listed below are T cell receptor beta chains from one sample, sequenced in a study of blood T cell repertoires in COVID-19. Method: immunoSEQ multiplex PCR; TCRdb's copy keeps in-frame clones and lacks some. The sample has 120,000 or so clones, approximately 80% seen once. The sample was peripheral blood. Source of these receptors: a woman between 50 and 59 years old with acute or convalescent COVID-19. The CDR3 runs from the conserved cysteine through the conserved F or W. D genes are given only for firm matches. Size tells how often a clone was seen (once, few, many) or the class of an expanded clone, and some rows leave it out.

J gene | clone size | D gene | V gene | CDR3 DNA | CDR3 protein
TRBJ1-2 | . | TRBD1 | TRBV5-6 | TGTGCCACCGGACAGGACGCTTATGGCTACACCTTC | CATGQDAYGYTF
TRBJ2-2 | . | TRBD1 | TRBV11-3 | TGTGCCAGCAGCTCCCAGACAGGGGGGACCGGGGAGCTGTTTTTT | CASSSQTGGTGELFF
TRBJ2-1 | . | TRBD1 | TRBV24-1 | TGTGCCACCAGTGCCAGGGGGCAAGTGTACAATGAGCAGTTCTTC | CATSARGQVYNEQFF
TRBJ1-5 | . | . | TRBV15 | TGTGCCACCAGCATCCAGGGCAATCAGCCCCAGCATTTT | CATSIQGNQPQHF
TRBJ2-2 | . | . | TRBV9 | TGTGCCAGCACCACCAGGGCCCTTGGTCCCGCGAACACCGGGGAGCTGTTTTTT | CASTTRALGPANTGELFF
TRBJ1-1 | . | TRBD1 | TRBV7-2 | TGTGCCAGCAGTTCCACAGGGGTGACTGAAGCTTTCTTT | CASSSTGVTEAFF
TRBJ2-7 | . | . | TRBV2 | TGTGCCAGCAGTCCACCCACAGGATACGAGCAGTACTTC | CASSPPTGYEQYF
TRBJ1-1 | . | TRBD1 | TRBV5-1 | TGCGCCAGCAGCCCGGGGGACAGGGCCACTGAAGCTTTCTTT | CASSPGDRATEAFF
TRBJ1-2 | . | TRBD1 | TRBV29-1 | TGCAGCGTTCTAACCCGGGACAGGGCCTCCTATGGCTACACCTTC | CSVLTRDRASYGYTF
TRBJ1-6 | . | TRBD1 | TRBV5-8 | TGTGCCAGCAGCTTGAACAGGGGCGCGGATTCACCCCTCCACTTT | CASSLNRGADSPLHF
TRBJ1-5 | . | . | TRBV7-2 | TGTGCCAGCAGCTTATACCAGGATACTCAGCCCCAGCATTTT | CASSLYQDTQPQHF
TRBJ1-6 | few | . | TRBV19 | TGTGCCAGTAGTATCCGGGGGAGAGATTCACCCCTCCACTTT | CASSIRGRDSPLHF
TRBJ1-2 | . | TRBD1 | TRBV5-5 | TGTGCCAGCAGCTTAACAGGGGGAGGCTATGGCTACACCTTC | CASSLTGGGYGYTF
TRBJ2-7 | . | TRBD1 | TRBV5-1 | TGCGCCAGCAGCTCCACCGGGACAGGGTACGAGCAGTACTTC | CASSSTGTGYEQYF
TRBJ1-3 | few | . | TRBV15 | TGTGCCACCGGAAGGGTCCAGGGTCTCCTCGGAAACACCATATATTTT | CATGRVQGLLGNTIYF
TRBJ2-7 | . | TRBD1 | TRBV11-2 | TGTGCCAGCAGCGCAACGACAGGGAGTTACGAGCAGTACTTC | CASSATTGSYEQYF
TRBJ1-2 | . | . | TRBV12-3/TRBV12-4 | TGTGCCAGCAGTGACGGAGCCTATGGCTACACCTTC | CASSDGAYGYTF
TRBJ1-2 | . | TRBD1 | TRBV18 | TGTGCCAGCTCAACAATAACAGGGGGCGATAATGGCTACACCTTC | CASSTITGGDNGYTF
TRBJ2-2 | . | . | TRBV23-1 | TGCGCCTTCGCAGAGGGCAGGGGCGGTGGGGAGCTGTTTTTT | CAFAEGRGGGELFF
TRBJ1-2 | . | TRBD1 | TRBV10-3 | TGTGCCATCAGTGAGTCAGTCGGGACAGGGAAGAGTGGCTACACCTTC | CAISESVGTGKSGYTF
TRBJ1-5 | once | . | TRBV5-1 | TGCGCCAGCAGCTTGGCCTTCCCCGGGGGAGGTTCCGGCAATCAGCCCCAGCATTTT | CASSLAFPGGGSGNQPQHF
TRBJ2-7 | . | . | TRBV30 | TGTGCCTGGAGTGCCGGTTTATACGAGCAGTACTTC | CAWSAGLYEQYF
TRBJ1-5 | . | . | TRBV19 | TGTGCCAGTAGTATAGCCCCCGGGATCAATCAGCCCCAGCATTTT | CASSIAPGINQPQHF
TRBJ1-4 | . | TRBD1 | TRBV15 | TGTGCCACCAGCAGAGTATGGCAGGGGGCAAATAATGAAAAACTGTTTTTT | CATSRVWQGANNEKLFF
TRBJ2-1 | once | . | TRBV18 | TGTGCCAGCTCAAGCTTGGGCGGGGCGGAATACAATGAGCAGTTCTTC | CASSSLGGAEYNEQFF
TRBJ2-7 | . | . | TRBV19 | TGTGCCAGTAGTAGCCGGGACTTATCCTACGAGCAGTACTTC | CASSSRDLSYEQYF
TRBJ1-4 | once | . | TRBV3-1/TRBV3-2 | TGTGCCAGCAGCCAAGGGAGCACTAATGAAAAACTGTTTTTT | CASSQGSTNEKLFF
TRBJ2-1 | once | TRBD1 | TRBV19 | TGTGCCAGTAGTATGGACAGGGGAAATGAGCAGTTCTTC | CASSMDRGNEQFF
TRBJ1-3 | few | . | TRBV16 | TGTGCCAGCAGCAAACAGAGAACGACAGGTGGAAACACCATATATTTT | CASSKQRTTGGNTIYF
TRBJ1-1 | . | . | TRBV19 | TGTGCCAGTAGTCCAGTTCAGGGATCGACTGAAGCTTTCTTT | CASSPVQGSTEAFF
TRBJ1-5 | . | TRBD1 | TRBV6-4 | TGTGCCAGCAGTGAGGGTCAGGGGGGAAATCAGCCCCAGCATTTT | CASSEGQGGNQPQHF
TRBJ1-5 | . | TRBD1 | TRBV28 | TGTGCCAGCAGTTCCCAAACAGGGGGAATTCAGCCCCAGCATTTT | CASSSQTGGIQPQHF
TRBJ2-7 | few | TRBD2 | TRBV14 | TGTGCCAGCAGGTCATCCGGGACTAGCTCCGAGCAGTACTTC | CASRSSGTSSEQYF
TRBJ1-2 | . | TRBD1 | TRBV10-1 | TGCGCCAGCAAGACCCCGGACAGGGGGACTGGCTACACCTTC | CASKTPDRGTGYTF
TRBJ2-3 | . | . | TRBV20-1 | TGCAGTGCTAGTTCAGGGGCAACAGATACGCAGTATTTT | CSASSGATDTQYF
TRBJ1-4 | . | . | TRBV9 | TGTGCCAGCAGCGTAGAGGGGCTGGTTAATGAAAAACTGTTTTTT | CASSVEGLVNEKLFF
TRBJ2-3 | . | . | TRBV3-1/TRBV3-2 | TGTGCCAGCAGCCAAGATTTCACGGCGGCAGATACGCAGTATTTT | CASSQDFTAADTQYF